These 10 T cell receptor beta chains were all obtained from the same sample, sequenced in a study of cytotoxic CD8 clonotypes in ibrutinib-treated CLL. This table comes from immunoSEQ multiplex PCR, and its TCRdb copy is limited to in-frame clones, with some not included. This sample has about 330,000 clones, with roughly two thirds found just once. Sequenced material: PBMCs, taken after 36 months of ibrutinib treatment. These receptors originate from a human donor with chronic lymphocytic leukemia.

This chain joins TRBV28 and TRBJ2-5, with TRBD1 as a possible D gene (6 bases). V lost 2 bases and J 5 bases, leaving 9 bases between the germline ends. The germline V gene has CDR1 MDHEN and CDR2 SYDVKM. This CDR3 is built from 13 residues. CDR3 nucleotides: TGTGCCAGCAGTTTAGGGGGCAGCGAGACCCAGTACTTC. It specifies CASSLGGSETQYF.

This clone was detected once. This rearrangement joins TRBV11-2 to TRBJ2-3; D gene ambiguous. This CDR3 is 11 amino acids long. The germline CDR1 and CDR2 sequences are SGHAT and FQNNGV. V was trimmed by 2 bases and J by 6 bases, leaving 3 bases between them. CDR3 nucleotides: TGTGCCAGCAGCTTAATTGATACGCAGTATTTT. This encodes CASSLIDTQYF.

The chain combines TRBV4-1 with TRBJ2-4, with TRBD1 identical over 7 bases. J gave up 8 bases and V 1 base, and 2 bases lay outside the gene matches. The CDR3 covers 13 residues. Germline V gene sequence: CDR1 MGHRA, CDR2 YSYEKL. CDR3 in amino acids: CASSQGTGDIQYF. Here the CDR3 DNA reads TGCGCCAGCAGCCAAGGGACAGGAGACATTCAGTACTTC.

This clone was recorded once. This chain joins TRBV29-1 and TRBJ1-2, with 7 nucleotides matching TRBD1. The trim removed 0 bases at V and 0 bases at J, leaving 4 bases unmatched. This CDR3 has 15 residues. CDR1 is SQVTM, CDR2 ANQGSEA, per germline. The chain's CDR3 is CSVEEIGGPNYGYTF. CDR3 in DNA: TGCAGCGTTGAAGAAATAGGGGGCCCTAACTATGGCTACACCTTC.

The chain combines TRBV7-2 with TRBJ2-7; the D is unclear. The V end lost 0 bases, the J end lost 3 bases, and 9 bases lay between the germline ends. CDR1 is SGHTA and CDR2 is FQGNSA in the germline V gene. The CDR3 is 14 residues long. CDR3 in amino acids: CASSLAGSHYEQYF. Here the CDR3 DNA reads TGTGCCAGCAGCTTAGCCGGCTCCCACTACGAGCAGTACTTC.

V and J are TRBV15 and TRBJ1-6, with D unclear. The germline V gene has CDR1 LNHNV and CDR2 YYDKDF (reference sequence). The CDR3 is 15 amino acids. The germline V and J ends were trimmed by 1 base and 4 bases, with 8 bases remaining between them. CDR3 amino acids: CATSRAVQYNSPLHF. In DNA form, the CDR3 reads TGTGCCACCAGCAGAGCGGTACAGTATAATTCACCCCTCCACTTT. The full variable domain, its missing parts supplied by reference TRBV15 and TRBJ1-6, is DAMVIQNPRYQVTQFGKPVTLSCSQTLNHNVMYWYQQKSSQAPKLLFHYYDKDFNNEADTPDNFQSRRPNTSFCFLDIRSPGLGDTAMYLCATSRAVQYNSPLHFGNGTRLTVT.

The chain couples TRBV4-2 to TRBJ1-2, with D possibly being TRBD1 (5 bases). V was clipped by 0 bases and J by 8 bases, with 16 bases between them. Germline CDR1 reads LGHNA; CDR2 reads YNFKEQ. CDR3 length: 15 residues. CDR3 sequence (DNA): TGTGCCAGCAGCCAAGATCGGCTTCAGGGTTTCGGCTACACCTTC. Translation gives CASSQDRLQGFGYTF.

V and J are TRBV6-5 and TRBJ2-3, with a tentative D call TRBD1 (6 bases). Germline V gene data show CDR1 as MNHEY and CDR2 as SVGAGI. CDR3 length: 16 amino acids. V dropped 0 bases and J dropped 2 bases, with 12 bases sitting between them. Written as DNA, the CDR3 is TGTGCCAGCAGTTACTCGAACTGGGACACCACAGATACGCAGTATTTT. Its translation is CASSYSNWDTTDTQYF.

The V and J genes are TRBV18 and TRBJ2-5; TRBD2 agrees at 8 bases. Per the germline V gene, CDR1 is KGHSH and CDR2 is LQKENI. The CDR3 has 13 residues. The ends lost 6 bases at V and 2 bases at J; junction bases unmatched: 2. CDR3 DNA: TGTGCCAGCTCTGGCGGGGGGCAAGAGACCCAGTACTTC. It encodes CASSGGGQETQYF.

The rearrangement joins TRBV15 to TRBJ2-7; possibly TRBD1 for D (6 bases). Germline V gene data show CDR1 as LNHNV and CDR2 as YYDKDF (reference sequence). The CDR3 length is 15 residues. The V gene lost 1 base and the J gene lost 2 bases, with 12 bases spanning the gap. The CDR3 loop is CATSRGKGVTYEQYF. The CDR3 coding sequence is TGTGCCACCAGCAGAGGAAAGGGGGTTACCTACGAGCAGTACTTC.